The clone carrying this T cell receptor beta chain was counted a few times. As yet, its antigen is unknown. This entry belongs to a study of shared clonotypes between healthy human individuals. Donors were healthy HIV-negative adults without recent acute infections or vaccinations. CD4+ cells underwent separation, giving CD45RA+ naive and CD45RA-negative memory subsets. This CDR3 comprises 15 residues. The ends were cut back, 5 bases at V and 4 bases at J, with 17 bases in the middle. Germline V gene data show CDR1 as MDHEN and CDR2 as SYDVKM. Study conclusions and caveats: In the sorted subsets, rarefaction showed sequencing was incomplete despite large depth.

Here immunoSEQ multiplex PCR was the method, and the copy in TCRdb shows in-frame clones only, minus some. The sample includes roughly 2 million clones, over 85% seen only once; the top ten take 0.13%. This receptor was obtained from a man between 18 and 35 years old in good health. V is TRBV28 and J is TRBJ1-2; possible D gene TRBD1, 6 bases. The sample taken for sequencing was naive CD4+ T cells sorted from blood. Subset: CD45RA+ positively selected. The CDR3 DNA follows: TGTGCCAGCAGTATCGACAGGCCACAAGTCTATGGCTACACCTTC. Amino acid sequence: CASSIDRPQVYGYTF.